Following are 30 T cell receptor beta chains from one sample sequenced in a study of T-cell reconstitution after alpha-beta-depleted transplantation in children. A TCRbeta library incorporating unique molecular identifiers was prepared. TCRdb analysed the PCR reads with MiXCR anew, one entry per CDR3 protein. The table lists around 580,000 distinct CDR3 sequences, under 30% of them singletons. Sequences were derived from PBMCs, mostly from graft donor cells, sampled 360 days after TCRalphabeta/CD19-depleted stem cell transplant. The receptors were gathered from a boy under two years old who had a stem cell transplant for acute myeloid leukemia, so the T cells may come from the graft donor.

This clonotype was found a few times. The chain combines TRBV6-5 with TRBJ2-3; D gene ambiguous. CDR1 is MNHEY, CDR2 SVGAGI, per germline. V lost 7 bases, J lost 3 bases, and 8 bases lay in between. The CDR3 runs 12 residues. CDR3 region: CASTTKTDTQYF. CDR3 bases: TGTGCCAGCACCACTAAGACAGATACGCAGTATTTT.

This clonotype was seen ten or more times. The V and J genes are TRBV6-5 and TRBJ1-6; a weak D match, TRBD1 (6 bases). CDR1 MNHEY and CDR2 SVGAGI come from the germline V gene. Trimming took 2 bases from V and 10 from J, leaving 21 bases between them. This CDR3 is built from 17 residues. The CDR3 DNA is TGTGCCAGCAGTTACGGGTTATCCGTACAGGGCGACTCACCCCTCCACTTT. It is translated as CASSYGLSVQGDSPLHF.

The V gene is TRBV5-1, the J gene TRBJ2-5; 7 positions agree with TRBD2. The CDR3 loop spans 16 amino acids. Germline values: CDR1 SGHRS, CDR2 YFSETQ. V lost 4 bases and J lost 4; bases outside the gene matches: 13. The CDR3 is CASSPRGAGRGETQYF. CDR3 nucleotide sequence: TGCGCCAGCAGCCCCCGAGGGGCAGGGAGGGGAGAGACCCAGTACTTC.

This clonotype was recorded many times. The V and J genes are TRBV28 and TRBJ1-5; 7 bases line up with TRBD1. Germline V gene sequence: CDR1 MDHEN, CDR2 SYDVKM. The CDR3 has 15 residues. With 3 bases clipped from V and 5 bases from J, the junction kept 7 bases outside the gene matches. The CDR3 is CASSLRDRDDQPQHF. As DNA, the CDR3 is TGTGCCAGCAGTTTGAGAGACAGGGATGATCAGCCCCAGCATTTT.

This clonotype was recorded a few times. The chain uses TRBV28 and TRBJ2-1, with 7 bases identical to TRBD1. The V and J ends lost 4 bases and 14 bases, in that order; junction bases with no gene match: 8. This CDR3 contains 12 residues. Germline V gene sequence: CDR1 MDHEN, CDR2 SYDVKM. The CDR3 DNA reads TGTGCCAGCAGTTCACCGACCAGGGGGAAGTTCTTC. Translation gives CASSSPTRGKFF.

The chain joins TRBV7-2 to TRBJ2-7; weak D call: TRBD2 (5 bases). The CDR3 sequence is 12 residues long. The V gene lost 8 bases and the J gene lost 0 bases, with 8 bases spanning the gap. In germline, CDR1 is SGHTA, CDR2 FQGNSA. CDR3 amino acids: CASSRVSYEQYF. The CDR3 region has the DNA TGTGCCAGCTCGCGGGTCTCCTACGAGCAGTACTTC.

There are many counts of this clonotype. The rearrangement uses TRBV20-1 and TRBJ2-7; D might be TRBD1 or TRBD2, each matching 5 bases. The CDR3 loop spans 12 amino acids. The V and J ends lost 4 bases and 4 bases respectively, with 11 bases between them. CDR1 is DFQATT and CDR2 is SNEGSKA in the germline V gene (reference sequence). DNA of the CDR3: TGCAGTGCTATTCGGGGCGGTTACGAGCAGTACGTC. This codes for CSAIRGGYEQYV.

A few counts support this clonotype. V and J are TRBV20-1 and TRBJ1-1; no reliable D call. This CDR3 has 13 residues. With 8 bases removed from V and 3 bases from J, the gap between germline ends came to 16 bases. Germline V CDR1 and CDR2: DFQATT, SNEGSKA (reference sequence). CDR3: CSFRERRDTEAFF. Written as DNA, the CDR3 is TGCAGTTTTCGTGAACGACGGGACACTGAAGCTTTCTTT.

There are a few counts of this clonotype. The chain recombines TRBV4-3 with TRBJ2-5; tentatively, D is TRBD1 (6 bases). The CDR3 consists of 15 residues. V lost 4 bases and J lost 1, with 13 bases in between. Germline CDR1 LGHNA, CDR2 YSLEER. The CDR3 DNA reads TGCGCCAGCAGCCTTCGAGGGGGTTCCCAAGAGACCCAGTACTTC. Its protein product is CASSLRGGSQETQYF.

This chain joins TRBV20-1 and TRBJ2-1; D gene uncertain. The germline V and J ends were trimmed by 6 bases and 0 bases, with 6 bases remaining between them. The CDR3 extends over 12 amino acids. Germline assignment: CDR1 DFQATT and CDR2 SNEGSKA (reference sequence). Written as DNA, the CDR3 is TGCAGTGCCACCTACTCCTACAATGAGCAGTTCTTC. Its protein product is CSATYSYNEQFF.

This clonotype was counted at least ten times. DNA of the CDR3: TGCAGCGTTGGACACTCGAACACCGGGGAGCTGTTTTTT. Translating it yields CSVGHSNTGELFF. The V gene is TRBV29-1, the J gene TRBJ2-2; no definite D call. Germline V lookup: CDR1 SQVTM, CDR2 ANQGSEA. Trimming removed 4 bases at V and 0 bases at J, with 6 bases between. This CDR3 region has 13 residues.

The table lists this clonotype with a few counts. The chain joins TRBV4-1 to TRBJ1-1, with D unclear. CDR1 and CDR2 from the germline V gene are MGHRA and YSYEKL. The V gene lost 0 bases and the J gene lost 1 base, with 9 bases spanning the gap. This CDR3 region has 15 residues. The DNA for the CDR3 is TGCGCCAGCAGCCAAGATCGAGGAGGGAACACTGAAGCTTTCTTT. Amino acid sequence: CASSQDRGGNTEAFF.

This clonotype was counted many times. V is TRBV12-3 or TRBV12-4 and J is TRBJ2-7; D gene uncertain. The ends were cut back, 3 bases at V and 2 bases at J, with 8 bases in the middle. There are 13 residues in the CDR3. CDR3 sequence: CASSFEVAYEQYF. The CDR3 DNA reads as TGTGCCAGCAGTTTCGAGGTTGCCTACGAGCAGTACTTC.

This clonotype was found many times. This chain joins TRBV3-1 and TRBJ1-5, with D hard to call. Between the trimmed V and J ends, which lost 0 bases and 2 bases, there was a span of 5 bases. There are 14 residues in the CDR3. Germline CDR1 reads LGHDT; CDR2 reads YNNKEL (reference sequence). The CDR3 sequence: CASSQETGNQPQHF. The CDR3 region has the DNA TGTGCCAGCAGCCAAGAGACGGGCAATCAGCCCCAGCATTTT.

The table lists this clonotype with many counts. This CDR3 is CASSSLQGGYTF. The CDR3 nucleotides are TGTGCCAGCAGTTCCCTACAGGGTGGCTACACCTTC. This rearrangement joins TRBV14 to TRBJ1-2; possible D gene TRBD1, 6 bases. The germline V and J ends were trimmed by 6 bases and 7 bases, with 12 bases remaining between them. This CDR3 spans 12 amino acids. Looked up from germline, CDR1 is SGHDN and CDR2 is FVKESK.

In its sample, this clonotype was seen once. The rearrangement joins TRBV6-5 to TRBJ2-3; 9 bases agree with TRBD2. This CDR3 contains 19 residues. J gave up 2 bases and V 1 base, and 13 bases lay outside the gene matches. Germline V gene lookup returns CDR1 MNHEY and CDR2 SVGAGI. The CDR3 region has the DNA TGTGCCAGCAGTTACTGGGGTTGGGGAGCGGGGGGCCCCACAGATACGCAGTATTTT. It yields the protein CASSYWGWGAGGPTDTQYF.

The table lists this clonotype with many counts. V and J are TRBV3-1 and TRBJ2-5; possible D gene TRBD2, 6 bases. The CDR3 spans 14 residues. Germline V lookup: CDR1 LGHDT, CDR2 YNNKEL (reference sequence). V lost 1 base to trimming and J lost 2 bases, with 8 bases between them. The CDR3 here is CASSQAGEQETQYF. CDR3 DNA: TGTGCCAGCAGCCAAGCGGGGGAACAAGAGACCCAGTACTTC.

This clonotype was counted only a few times. The V gene is TRBV9, the J gene TRBJ1-4; no definite D call. The CDR3 loop spans 15 amino acids. The V gene's germline CDR1 is SGDLS and CDR2 YYNGEE. Trimming shortened V by 0 bases and J by 0 bases, and 6 bases separated the two germline ends. DNA of the CDR3: TGTGCCAGCAGCGTAGACCCAGCAACTAATGAAAAACTGTTTTTT. It yields the protein CASSVDPATNEKLFF. Full variable domain (missing parts from reference TRBV9 and TRBJ1-4): DSGVTQTPKHLITATGQRVTLRCSPRSGDLSVYWYQQSLDQGLQFLIQYYNGEERAKGNILERFSAQQFPDLHSELNLSSLELGDSALYFCASSVDPATNEKLFFGSGTQLSVL.

This clonotype has at least ten counts. This chain connects TRBV12-3 or TRBV12-4 to TRBJ1-1, with TRBD1 as a possible D gene (5 bases). The V end was cut by 5 bases, the J end by 6 bases, with 16 bases between. CDR3 length equals 14 residues. Written as DNA, the CDR3 is TGTGCCAGCAGTCTCCGGGGCCAGGAACCTGAAGCTTTCTTT. Translation: CASSLRGQEPEAFF.

This clonotype was seen repeatedly, ten times or more. This chain connects TRBV5-1 to TRBJ2-7; 9 nucleotides line up with TRBD2. CDR1 is SGHRS and CDR2 is YFSETQ in the germline V gene. Trimming cost V 3 bases and J 0 bases; bases outside gene matches: 10. The CDR3 has 17 amino acids. This CDR3 reads CASSWGQSGGSSYEQYF. The CDR3 DNA is TGCGCCAGCAGCTGGGGACAGAGCGGGGGGAGCTCCTACGAGCAGTACTTC. The whole variable domain, filled in from reference TRBV5-1 and TRBJ2-7, reads KAGVTQTPRYLIKTRGQQVTLSCSPISGHRSVSWYQQTPGQGLQFLFEYFSETQRNKGNFPGRFSGRQFSNSRSEMNVSTLELGDSALYLCASSWGQSGGSSYEQYFGPGTRLTVT.

This rearrangement joins TRBV7-2 to TRBJ2-3; tentative D call: TRBD1 (5 bases). The CDR3 has 13 residues. Germline assignment: CDR1 SGHTA and CDR2 FQGNSA. Trimming left V 6 bases short and J 3 bases short, with 10 bases between. CDR3 sequence (DNA): TGTGCCAGCAGAGGGGTTGAGACAGATACGCAGTATTTT. Protein sequence: CASRGVETDTQYF.

This chain joins TRBV9 and TRBJ2-2, with D maybe TRBD1 (7 bases). The CDR3 spans 15 residues. Germline V gene data show CDR1 as SGDLS and CDR2 as YYNGEE. Trimming took off 6 bases at V and 7 bases at J, with 19 bases between the two ends. The CDR3 coding sequence is TGTGCCAGCATCTTAGGAGGAGGGGGCAACGGGGAGCTGTTTTTT. Translated, it gives CASILGGGGNGELFF.

V usage is TRBV7-9 and J usage is TRBJ2-7, with a possible D match to TRBD2 (5 bases). This CDR3 is 15 amino acids long. CDR1 is SEHNR and CDR2 is FQNEAQ in the germline V gene (reference sequence). The V gene lost 7 bases and the J gene lost 4 bases, with 20 bases spanning the gap. The CDR3 region is CASTPGVRDRYEQYF. The CDR3 DNA sequence: TGTGCCAGCACCCCTGGGGTGAGGGATCGGTACGAGCAGTACTTC.

The rearrangement uses TRBV12-3 or TRBV12-4 and TRBJ1-5; D gene unclear. The CDR3 is 15 residues long. The V gene lost 3 bases and the J gene lost 1 base, with 10 bases spanning the gap. The CDR3 is CASSFSSLSNQPQHF. The DNA of the CDR3 is TGTGCCAGCAGTTTTTCGAGTTTGAGCAATCAGCCCCAGCATTTT.

V gene TRBV28 combines with J gene TRBJ2-7; 9 bases map to TRBD1. The CDR3 runs to 17 residues. Losses at the gene ends were 5 bases for V and 0 bases for J; bases not matched to a gene: 11. Germline loops: CDR1 MDHEN, CDR2 SYDVKM. CDR3 in amino acids: CASSRTGTGIYSYEQYV. The CDR3 DNA follows: TGTGCCAGCAGTCGCACCGGGACAGGGATATACTCCTACGAGCAGTACGTC.

V and J are TRBV5-1 and TRBJ2-6, with TRBD1 as a possible D gene (5 bases). The CDR3 has 12 amino acids. CDR1 SGHRS and CDR2 YFSETQ come from the germline V gene. The germline V and J ends were trimmed by 4 bases and 13 bases, with 12 bases remaining between them. The CDR3, as DNA: TGCGCCAGCAGCACAGGCCGACTGGTCCTGACTTTC. Encoded protein: CASSTGRLVLTF.

This sequence joins TRBV7-9 and TRBJ2-7; weak D call: TRBD1 (5 bases). CDR1 and CDR2 from the germline V gene are SEHNR and FQNEAQ (reference sequence). This CDR3 is 15 amino acids long. Trimming pared 4 bases from V and 2 bases from J, leaving 15 bases between. The CDR3 DNA follows: TGTGCCAGCAGCTCAACCCATGAGACAGCCTACGAGCAGTACTTC. Translating it yields CASSSTHETAYEQYF.

This clonotype appeared once. The rearrangement links TRBV16 to TRBJ2-2, with D hard to call. V was pared by 9 bases and J by 6 bases, with 17 bases between. The CDR3 has 14 amino acids. Germline assignment: CDR1 KGHSY and CDR2 FQNENV. CDR3 sequence: CARGARLVAGELFF. The CDR3 DNA reads as TGTGCCAGGGGCGCCAGGCTGGTGGCCGGGGAGCTGTTTTTT.

This clonotype was counted ten times or more. In DNA, the CDR3 is TGTGCCACCAGTGATTCCGGCTCCCCGGGCGAATACGAGCAGTACTTC. This translates into CATSDSGSPGEYEQYF. V usage is TRBV24-1 and J usage is TRBJ2-7, with no clear D. The V end was cut by 2 bases, the J end by 4 bases, with 17 bases between. The germline CDR1 and CDR2 sequences are KGHDR and SFDVKD. The CDR3 is 16 amino acids.

This clonotype was counted a single time. V and J are TRBV6-2 or TRBV6-3 and TRBJ2-1, with TRBD2 matching 11 bases. V lost 6 bases to trimming and J lost 0 bases; unmatched junction nucleotides: 10. The CDR3 loop spans 18 amino acids. Germline V CDR1 and CDR2: MNHEY, SVGEGT. CDR3 sequence (DNA): TGTGCCAGCAGAAAACTAGCGGGGGTGACTTACTCCTACAATGAGCAGTTCTTC. Its translation: CASRKLAGVTYSYNEQFF.